The subject of this entry is one TCR beta chain. Primers: 60 Vbeta forward and 13 Jbeta reverse. Produced via immunoSEQ multiplex PCR; TCRdb's table is partial and in-frame only. Of approximately 160,000 clones listed, more than 70% are singletons. This sample is part of a study of cytomegalovirus exposure and HLA in healthy donors. This CDR3 region has 16 residues. V was clipped by 4 bases and J by 3 bases, with 16 bases between them. Germline V gene sequence: CDR1 SGHDT, CDR2 YYEEEE. This clonotype originated in a boy younger than 10 in good health and CMV-seronegative. This chain connects TRBV5-6 to TRBJ1-4; D is possibly TRBD1 (6 bases). Source material: PBMCs. Written as DNA, the CDR3 is TGTGCCAGCAGCGGACAGACAAAACTCTCTAATGAAAAACTGTTTTTT. This codes for CASSGQTKLSNEKLFF.